A single sample is the source of the 23 T cell receptor beta chains below, sequenced in a study of cytomegalovirus exposure and HLA in healthy donors. PCR primers comprised 60 Vbeta and 13 Jbeta primers. Produced via immunoSEQ multiplex PCR; TCRdb's table is partial and in-frame only. This table has roughly 180,000 clones, roughly 9.4% appearing once. The sample comprised PBMCs. The receptors originated from a woman between 25 and 40 years old in good health and CMV-seropositive.

The chain uses TRBV7-2 and TRBJ2-7; 8 nucleotides agree with TRBD1. Germline CDR1 and CDR2: SGHTA and FQGNSA. V was pared by 1 base and J by 2 bases, with 1 base of the junction left unmatched. This CDR3 contains 14 residues. CDR3 sequence: CASSLGGQAYEQYF. For the CDR3, the DNA is TGTGCCAGCAGCTTAGGGGGACAGGCCTACGAGCAGTACTTC.

There are a few counts of this clone. This rearrangement joins TRBV7-9 to TRBJ2-1; D perhaps matches TRBD2 (5 bases). Germline CDR1 is SEHNR and CDR2 is FQNEAQ (reference sequence). The CDR3 spans 16 residues. V was shortened by 0 bases and J by 4 bases, with 13 bases between the two germline ends. CDR3 in DNA: TGTGCCAGCAGCTTAGCGAAGACTACGTCTTACAATGAGCAGTTCTTC. Residues: CASSLAKTTSYNEQFF.

The V and J genes are TRBV7-3 and TRBJ2-1, with 11 positions matching TRBD2. Per germline, CDR1 SGHTA and CDR2 FQGTGA. The CDR3 is 15 amino acids. After removal of 4 bases from V and 2 bases from J, the junction contained 1 base not matched to a gene. DNA of the CDR3: TGTGCCAGCAGCTCGGGACTAGCGGCCTACAATGAGCAGTTCTTC. Translating it yields CASSSGLAAYNEQFF.

This clone was seen only a few times. J is TRBJ2-2 and V is TRBV5-1; TRBD1 might be the D (6 bases). Trimming stripped 4 bases from V and 5 bases from J, with 9 bases between. CDR3 size: 13 residues. The germline V gene has CDR1 SGHRS and CDR2 YFSETQ. The CDR3 DNA sequence: TGCGCCAGCAGCCCCGGACAGACCGGGGAGCTGTTTTTT. This codes for CASSPGQTGELFF.

There are a few counts of this clone. The V call is TRBV5-4, the J call TRBJ1-1, with 8 bases identical to TRBD1. The CDR3 contains 15 residues. V was clipped by 3 bases and J by 1 base; unmatched bases: 5. CDR1 is SGHNT and CDR2 is YYREEE in the germline V gene (reference sequence). The chain's CDR3 is CASSSLTGANTEAFF. Written as DNA, the CDR3 is TGTGCCAGCAGCTCGTTGACAGGGGCGAACACTGAAGCTTTCTTT.

This clone was seen only a few times. Germline and junction disagree at one end, which may indicate a read error. This chain uses TRBV10-2 with TRBJ1-1; the D gene is possibly TRBD1 (6 bases). The CDR3 covers 14 residues. Germline CDR1 reads WSHSY; CDR2 reads SAAADI. Here the CDR3 DNA reads TGCGCCAGCGGTGAAAGTCAGGGGAGGGCTGAAGCTTTCTTT. Translating gives CASGESQGRAEAFF.

Here the CDR3 DNA reads TGTGCCAGCCGCCGGGGAGGCACTGAAGCTTTCTTT. Its translation is CASRRGGTEAFF. V gene TRBV6-5 combines with J gene TRBJ1-1; D is undetermined. V was clipped by 8 bases and J by 4 bases, with 11 bases between them. The CDR3 runs 12 residues. Germline V lookup: CDR1 MNHEY, CDR2 SVGAGI.

This clone was picked up a small number of times. The rearrangement uses TRBV21-1 and TRBJ2-3; TRBD2, the D gene given by the table, was not confirmed from the DNA. TRBV21-1 is a pseudogene segment. This CDR3 spans 18 amino acids. The CDR3 sequence is CASSSCQALYGITDTQYF. The CDR3 DNA reads as TGTGCCAGCAGCTCCTGTCAAGCGCTTTACGGAATCACAGATACGCAGTATTTT.

J is TRBJ1-1 and V is TRBV5-8; D remains ambiguous. V was trimmed by 4 bases and J by 0 bases, leaving 7 bases between them. Germline V lookup: CDR1 SGHTS, CDR2 YDEGEE. The CDR3 is made up of 13 amino acids. CDR3: CASSGSLNTEAFF. The DNA for the CDR3 is TGTGCCAGCAGCGGCAGTCTGAACACTGAAGCTTTCTTT.

This clone appeared a few times. V gene TRBV9 combines with J gene TRBJ2-1, with 8 bases identical to TRBD1. Germline-derived CDR1 and CDR2 are SGDLS and YYNGEE. V lost 4 bases, J lost 7 bases, and 7 bases stayed unmatched. CDR3 length: 14 residues. CDR3 in DNA: TGTGCCAGCAGCTTAACCACAGGGGGGAATGAGCAGTTCTTC. This codes for CASSLTTGGNEQFF.

The rearrangement links TRBV7-9 to TRBJ2-2, with a possible D match to TRBD2 (6 bases). Between the trimmed V and J ends, which lost 1 base and 6 bases, there was a span of 6 bases. The length of the CDR3 is 13 residues. Germline values: CDR1 SEHNR, CDR2 FQNEAQ (reference sequence). The CDR3 DNA is TGTGCCAGCAGCTTAGGCGGGGCCGGGGAGCTGTTTTTT. Translation: CASSLGGAGELFF.

This clone was detected only a few times. V is TRBV7-9 and J is TRBJ2-7; 11 nucleotides line up with TRBD2. CDR3 length: 15 residues. Per germline, CDR1 SEHNR and CDR2 FQNEAQ (reference sequence). J lost 2 bases, V lost 5 bases, and 5 bases had no gene match. The CDR3 bases are TGTGCCAGCAGCCACCCACTAGCGGGGGCCTACGAGCAGTACTTC. Amino acids: CASSHPLAGAYEQYF.

V is TRBV7-8 and J is TRBJ1-1; 11 positions match TRBD1. Germline CDR1 is SGHVS and CDR2 is FQNEAQ. This CDR3 is built from 16 residues. The V gene end was trimmed by 5 bases and the J gene end by 0 bases; junction bases not matched to a gene: 5. CDR3 sequence: CASSRDRGGLNTEAFF. The CDR3 nucleotides are TGTGCCAGCAGCAGGGACAGGGGGGGCCTGAACACTGAAGCTTTCTTT.

This clone was observed a few times. The chain joins TRBV15 to TRBJ2-3; D perhaps matches TRBD2 (5 bases). This CDR3 contains 16 residues. The germline CDR1 and CDR2 sequences are LNHNV and YYDKDF (reference sequence). V was cut by 0 bases and J by 3 bases, with 13 bases left in between. CDR3 protein: CATSRDMRVRTDTQYF. For the CDR3, the DNA is TGTGCCACCAGCAGAGATATGAGGGTTAGGACAGATACGCAGTATTTT.

This clone showed up just a few times. Other DNA sequences of this sample code for an identical CDR3. V gene TRBV13 combines with J gene TRBJ2-3; TRBD1 agrees at 8 bases. V lost 5 bases to trimming and J lost 9 bases; unmatched junction nucleotides: 4. This CDR3 contains 12 residues. The germline gives CDR1 PRHDT, CDR2 FYEKMQ (reference sequence). CDR3 DNA sequence: TGTGCCAGCAGCCCGACAGGGGACACGCAGTATTTT. It yields the protein CASSPTGDTQYF.

This clone was seen just once. V and J are TRBV11-2 and TRBJ2-7; 12 bases align to TRBD2. Germline V lookup: CDR1 SGHAT, CDR2 FQNNGV. Trimming at V came to 0 bases and at J to 4 bases, leaving 1 base not matched to a gene. CDR3 size: 15 residues. As DNA, the CDR3 is TGTGCCAGCAGCTTAGACGGGACTAGCGGGTACGAGCAGTACTTC. Protein: CASSLDGTSGYEQYF.

This clone was detected many times. The chain combines TRBV12-5 with TRBJ2-5; 7 bases match TRBD1. V shed 4 bases and J 2 bases; nucleotides not matched to a gene: 10. This CDR3 comprises 16 residues. The V gene's germline CDR1 is LGHNT and CDR2 FRNRAP. For the CDR3, the DNA is TGTGCTAGTGGTTCGACGGTGACAGGGCCACAAGAGACCCAGTACTTC. Its translation: CASGSTVTGPQETQYF.

V gene TRBV5-6 combines with J gene TRBJ2-5; TRBD2 agrees at 13 bases. The assigned J gene may be wrong: the sequence end matches TRBJ2-7 better. This CDR3 comprises 16 residues. CDR1 SGHDT and CDR2 YYEEEE come from the germline V gene. CDR3 sequence: CASSVTGTSGTGEQYF. In DNA form, the CDR3 reads TGTGCCAGCAGCGTCACCGGGACTAGCGGGACAGGCGAGCAGTACTTC.

This clone was recorded a few times. Other nucleotide sequences in the sample specify the same CDR3. V and J are TRBV27 and TRBJ2-3; D possibly corresponds to TRBD2 (6 bases). The CDR3 has 16 amino acids. Trimming took 0 bases from V and 0 from J, leaving 10 bases between them. In germline, CDR1 is MNHEY, CDR2 SMNVEV (reference sequence). The CDR3 loop is CASSLSVSGSTDTQYF. CDR3 DNA sequence: TGTGCCAGCAGTTTATCCGTTAGCGGAAGCACAGATACGCAGTATTTT.

The chain is built from TRBV5-1 and TRBJ2-6; D possibly corresponds to TRBD1 (5 bases). V shed 3 bases and J shed 1 base, with 14 bases lying between them. CDR1 is SGHRS and CDR2 is YFSETQ in the germline V gene. CDR3 length equals 17 residues. The CDR3 DNA sequence: TGCGCCAGCAGCTCCAACCCTGGACAATCTGGGGCCAACGTCCTGACTTTC. This codes for CASSSNPGQSGANVLTF.

In this sample, this clone turned up a few times. V is TRBV5-4 and J is TRBJ2-6, with 9 nucleotides matching TRBD2. Germline CDR1 SGHNT, CDR2 YYREEE (reference sequence). V gave up 3 bases and J gave up 4 bases; unmatched junction bases: 11. The CDR3 length is 18 residues. The CDR3 DNA is TGTGCCAGCAGCTCCCGGGCGGGAGGGCCGCAGGGGGCCAACGTCCTGACTTTC. This translates into CASSSRAGGPQGANVLTF.

This clone was recorded a few times. The genes are TRBV7-6 and TRBJ2-3, with unresolved D. V was trimmed by 3 bases and J by 0 bases, leaving 4 bases between them. The CDR3 is made up of 13 amino acids. Germline assignment: CDR1 SGHVS and CDR2 FNYEAQ. The CDR3 is CASSFKSTDTQYF. Here the CDR3 DNA reads TGTGCCAGCAGCTTTAAAAGCACAGATACGCAGTATTTT. Using reference TRBV7-6 and TRBJ2-3 for the parts outside the CDR3, the full variable domain is GAGVSQSPRYKVTKRGQDVALRCDPISGHVSLYWYRQALGQGPEFLTYFNYEAQQDKSGLPNDRFSAERPEGSISTLTIQRTEQRDSAMYRCASSFKSTDTQYFGPGTRLTVL.

The table lists this clone with a few counts. The V gene is TRBV6-5, the J gene TRBJ2-7; TRBD2 agrees at 7 bases. CDR3 length: 15 amino acids. The germline gives CDR1 MNHEY, CDR2 SVGAGI. V was pared by 3 bases and J by 0 bases, with 5 bases of the junction left unmatched. The DNA for the CDR3 is TGTGCCAGCAGTTATACTAGCGCGAACTCCTACGAGCAGTACTTC. Protein sequence: CASSYTSANSYEQYF.